The 13 T cell receptor beta chains given below trace back to one sample, sequenced in a study of Ad26.COV2.S vaccination and SARS-CoV-2 variants. The protocol was immunoSEQ multiplex PCR, while the TCRdb copy is restricted to in-frame clones and leaves out a portion. The table records a few hundred thousand clones, around 87% of them present only once. Sample treatment: some 19 received Ad26.COV2.S at low or high dose, single or two shots; about 5 received placebo; per-sample allocation not given. Each sample was drawn 63 days after the first injection (of vaccine or placebo). The material sequenced was peripheral blood, taken in a trial of Ad26.COV2.S vaccine versus placebo. Receptor source: a person aged 18-60 years who received the Ad26.COV2.S COVID-19 vaccine or a placebo.

V gene TRBV5-4 combines with J gene TRBJ2-5; D possibly uses TRBD1 or TRBD2 (7 bases each). Germline V CDR1 and CDR2: SGHNT, YYREEE (reference sequence). CDR3 length: 15 amino acids. V dropped 4 bases and J dropped 4 bases, with 17 bases sitting between them. CDR3 sequence reads: CASSPTQGGPETQYF. The CDR3 DNA is TGTGCCAGCAGCCCAACCCAGGGGGGGCCAGAGACCCAGTACTTC.

The rearrangement joins TRBV14 to TRBJ1-2; TRBD1 is a possible D gene (5 bases). The CDR3 spans 13 residues. V was shortened by 2 bases and J by 5 bases, with 9 bases between the two germline ends. Germline assignment: CDR1 SGHDN and CDR2 FVKESK. CDR3 sequence (DNA): TGTGCCAGCAGCCAAAGGGGTGCATATGGCTACACCTTC. This translates into CASSQRGAYGYTF.

The CDR3 nucleotides are TGTGCCAGCAGCCGAGACAGTACGGATGGCTACACCTTC. Protein product: CASSRDSTDGYTF. The chain recombines TRBV11-2 with TRBJ1-2; D possibly corresponds to TRBD1 (5 bases). Per germline, CDR1 SGHAT and CDR2 FQNNGV. The CDR3 consists of 13 residues. Deletions cut 5 bases from V and 6 bases from J, with 13 bases between. Using reference TRBV11-2 and TRBJ1-2 for the parts outside the CDR3, the full variable domain is EAGVAQSPRYKIIEKRQSVAFWCNPISGHATLYWYQQILGQGPKLLIQFQNNGVVDDSQLPKDRFSAERLKGVDSTLKIQPAKLEDSAVYLCASSRDSTDGYTFGSGTRLTVV.

This rearrangement joins TRBV7-3 to TRBJ2-2; the D is unclear. Germline values: CDR1 SGHTA, CDR2 FQGTGA. The V end was cut by 2 bases, the J end by 3 bases, with 7 bases between. CDR3 length: 14 amino acids. In DNA, the CDR3 is TGTGCCAGCAGCTTATTTCCTTACACCGGGGAGCTGTTTTTT. This sequence encodes CASSLFPYTGELFF.

This chain joins TRBV7-9 and TRBJ1-1; tentative D call: TRBD1 (6 bases). The ends were cut back, 1 base at V and 7 bases at J, with 13 bases in the middle. The CDR3 is made up of 14 amino acids. The germline V gene has CDR1 SEHNR and CDR2 FQNEAQ (reference sequence). This CDR3 reads CASSLGGTPSEAFF. The CDR3, as DNA: TGTGCCAGCAGCTTAGGTGGGACACCAAGTGAAGCTTTCTTT.

The CDR3 sequence is CAWSGDPRRSQETQYF. CDR3 DNA sequence: TGTGCCTGGAGTGGTGATCCCAGGAGGAGCCAAGAGACCCAGTACTTC. The chain employs TRBV30 and TRBJ2-5; the D gene is possibly TRBD2 (5 bases). V lost 1 base and J lost 1, with 16 bases in between. There are 16 residues in the CDR3. Germline V lookup: CDR1 GTSNPN, CDR2 SVGIG (reference sequence).

V gene TRBV6-5 combines with J gene TRBJ1-1, with 7 nucleotides matching TRBD1. V shed 8 bases, J shed 10 bases, and the junction held 13 bases outside the gene matches. The CDR3 contains 13 residues. The V gene's germline CDR1 is MNHEY and CDR2 SVGAGI. The CDR3 DNA sequence: TGTGCCAGCGCCAGTGACAGGGAACAAGTAGCTTTCTTT. It encodes CASASDREQVAFF.

This sequence joins TRBV2 and TRBJ2-3; TRBD1 agrees at 9 bases. After removal of 6 bases from V and 3 bases from J, the junction contained 4 bases not matched to a gene. The CDR3 has 14 residues. Germline values: CDR1 SNHLY, CDR2 FYNNEI. The CDR3 is CASSPDRGTDTQYF. CDR3 bases: TGTGCCAGCAGCCCGGACAGGGGAACAGATACGCAGTATTTT.

The rearrangement uses TRBV3-1 (or the pseudogene TRBV3-2) and TRBJ1-1; maybe TRBD1 (5 bases). The CDR3 runs to 14 residues. Germline loops: CDR1 LGHDT, CDR2 YNNKEL (reference sequence). The V end was cut by 3 bases, the J end by 2 bases, with 10 bases between. The DNA of the CDR3 is TGTGCCAGCAGCCAGTTAGGGGATAACACTGAAGCTTTCTTT. Its protein is CASSQLGDNTEAFF.

The chain is built from TRBV5-1 and TRBJ2-7; 12 bases are a match to TRBD2. The V gene's germline CDR1 is SGHRS and CDR2 YFSETQ. The V segment lost 4 bases and the J segment 2 bases; nucleotides outside the gene matches: 4. CDR3 size: 15 residues. CDR3 in DNA: TGCGCCAGCAGCCCGCGGACTAGCGGGGCCTACGAGCAGTACTTC. Protein product: CASSPRTSGAYEQYF.

The gene calls are TRBV7-9 and TRBJ2-1; the D gene is possibly TRBD1 (6 bases). Germline V gives CDR1 SEHNR, CDR2 FQNEAQ (reference sequence). The CDR3 consists of 15 residues. V shed 5 bases and J shed 2 bases, with 13 bases lying between them. CDR3 sequence reads: CASSRQGSPYNEQFF. CDR3 sequence (DNA): TGTGCCAGCAGCCGGCAGGGGAGCCCCTACAATGAGCAGTTCTTC.

Concerning this clone itself: Additional DNA sequences in this sample encode the identical CDR3. The CDR3 bases are TGTGCCAGCAGCCAAGTGTCAGGGAACACTGAAGCTTTCTTT. It codes for CASSQVSGNTEAFF. The chain uses TRBV3-1 (or the pseudogene TRBV3-2) and TRBJ1-1; D is ambiguous. V shed 1 base and J shed 1 base, with 7 bases lying between them. Germline V CDR1 and CDR2: LGHDT, YNNKEL (reference sequence). The CDR3 contains 14 residues.

The rearrangement links TRBV5-4 to TRBJ2-1; weak D call: TRBD1 (5 bases). Per the germline V gene, CDR1 is SGHNT and CDR2 is YYREEE (reference sequence). The CDR3 spans 15 residues. V lost 7 bases and J 2 bases, leaving 16 bases between the germline ends. CDR3 in amino acids: CASAKGEGAYNEQFF. The CDR3 DNA reads as TGTGCCAGCGCCAAAGGGGAAGGGGCCTACAATGAGCAGTTCTTC. The variable domain in full, with the rest retrieved from reference TRBV5-4 and TRBJ2-1, is ETGVTQSPTHLIKTRGQQVTLRCSSQSGHNTVSWYQQALGQGPQFIFQYYREEENGRGNFPPRFSGLQFPNYSSELNVNALELDDSALYLCASAKGEGAYNEQFFGPGTRLTVL.